This T cell receptor (beta chain) was captured by sequencing in a study of blood T cell repertoires in COVID-19. Participants' reported clinical history set cohort assignment. The CDR3 runs to 16 residues. Germline CDR1 MNHNS, CDR2 SASEGT. Deletions cut 3 bases from V and 0 bases from J, with 12 bases between. Libraries were prepared by immunoSEQ multiplex PCR; TCRdb keeps only in-frame clonotypes and omits some of them. The data hold about 310,000 clones, with around 85% observed a single time. The TCR originated in a woman in her thirties who had been exposed to COVID-19. The V and J genes are TRBV6-1 and TRBJ2-1; a weak D match, TRBD1 (6 bases). The material sequenced was PBMCs or T cells enriched from blood (not recorded which). CDR3 region: CASSEGQEISYNEQFF. In DNA form, the CDR3 reads TGTGCCAGCAGTGAGGGACAAGAGATCTCCTACAATGAGCAGTTCTTC.